This T cell receptor beta chain derives from a study of CD8+ T cells in alopecia areata. Across the whole study: Treated patients were given oral tofacitinib, which was dosed at 5 to 10 mg twice daily.

Reverse transcribed after extraction, RNA yielded cDNA as the sequencing template. Clones were sequenced by immunoSEQ multiplex PCR, and TCRdb holds only the in-frame ones, with some missing. The repertoire holds approximately 160,000 clones, 60% seen once, with 11% to 15% in the top ten. The ends lost 3 bases at V and 2 bases at J; junction bases unmatched: 3. The CDR3 is made up of 17 amino acids. Germline V gene lookup returns CDR1 MGHDK and CDR2 SYGVNS. As regards this clone: Antigen specificity is unknown.

Stated treatment: oral pan-JAK inhibitor, 5-10 mg twice daily. Study-wide findings and caveats: In patients, TCRs were shared less clearly than in mice, and HLA may possibly be involved. Besides other cells, scalp samples also yield sequences of resident alphabeta T cells from normal skin. Many expanded lesional clones persisted in scalp and blood during tofacitinib treatment.

The sequenced sample was CD4+ T cells sorted from blood, obtained at week 24, from a patient treated with tofacitinib. J is TRBJ2-6 and V is TRBV25-1; 11 positions agree with TRBD1. The sequence was obtained from a human donor with alopecia areata. The CDR3 region is CASSDGTGGPGANVLTF. The CDR3, as DNA: TGTGCCAGCAGTGACGGGACAGGGGGGCCTGGGGCCAACGTCCTGACTTTC.